This T cell receptor beta chain was captured in a study of CD8 T cells in ankylosing spondylitis. This clonotype was recorded many times. Its antigen is not identified. 5'-RACE, quantitative and with molecular barcodes, yielded the TCR beta libraries. TCRdb re-derived calls from the 5' RACE reads in MiXCR, one entry per CDR3 protein. This repertoire shows about 44,000 distinct CDR3 sequences, around 10% found once; its top ten account for 1.4%. Per the germline V gene, CDR1 is SNHLY and CDR2 is FYNNEI. This CDR3 is 14 amino acids long. J was trimmed by 5 bases and V by 7 bases; bases with no gene match: 10. Whole-study results and caveats: Within ankylosing spondylitis blood, a TCR beta motif made up of several highly homologous variants appeared to be characteristic. As reported, disease-linked clones showed significant enrichment in matched ankylosing spondylitis synovial fluid.

The specimen sequenced was blood, either unsorted or a sorted T cell fraction (not recorded which). The chain is built from TRBV2 and TRBJ1-2; 7 bases fit TRBD1. This TCR derives from a male donor with ankylosing spondylitis or in good health (not recorded which). The CDR3 nucleotides are TGTGCCAGCATCAAAGACAGGGCGTTATATGGCTACACCTTC. Protein sequence: CASIKDRALYGYTF.